This TCR beta chain was identified in a study of early T cells in non-severe SARS-CoV-2 infection. Overall study: Chains were unpaired, as sequencing was done on bulk RNA from unsorted whole blood.

Germline assignment: CDR1 SGHVS and CDR2 FQNEAQ. V lost 2 bases and J 1 base, leaving 10 bases between the germline ends. CDR3 length: 15 residues. Study conclusions and caveats: The VDJdb matching leaned toward anti-spike CD8 responses and overlooked private and CD4 specificities.

Individual cDNA molecules carried attached unique molecular identifiers. TCRdb processed the 5' RACE reads anew with MiXCR; each CDR3 protein has one entry. In the table there are roughly 34,000 distinct CDR3 sequences, roughly 4% of which are singletons. There are a few counts of this clonotype. Its matching antigen is unknown. The chain combines TRBV7-8 with TRBJ2-3; D remains unclear. The sample taken for sequencing was whole blood. The clonotype originates from an adult who was a healthcare worker with PCR-confirmed SARS-CoV-2 infection or an uninfected control (not recorded which). Here the CDR3 reads CASSLTTAGTDTQYF. CDR3 DNA: TGTGCCAGCAGCTTAACGACTGCCGGCACAGATACGCAGTATTTT.